The 18 T cell receptor beta chains listed next were all sequenced from one sample in a study of neurological immune-mediated disorders. TCRdb redid the calling of the 5' RACE reads with MiXCR, one entry per CDR3 protein. This table holds some 19,000 distinct CDR3 sequences, 15% to 20% found once. Sample: CD8+ T cells from blood. The receptors stem from a woman aged 18-35 years with multiple sclerosis.

This clonotype came up a few times. V usage is TRBV19 and J usage is TRBJ2-1; TRBD2 agrees at 7 bases. This CDR3 has 15 residues. V was clipped by 3 bases and J by 8 bases; unmatched bases: 10. CDR1 and CDR2 (germline): LNHDA, SQIVND (reference sequence). The CDR3 DNA reads as TGTGCCAGTAGTATCGCCGGGAGGCCTGCGGATGAGCAGTTCTTC. This translates into CASSIAGRPADEQFF.

This clonotype counts as medium-sized (0.01 to 0.1%). The genes are TRBV12-3 or TRBV12-4 and TRBJ1-4; D might be TRBD1 (5 bases). Trimming shortened V by 6 bases and J by 7 bases, and 15 bases separated the two germline ends. The CDR3 has 14 residues. The CDR3 reads CASSPLHGGEKLFF. CDR3 DNA: TGTGCCAGCAGCCCCCTGCACGGGGGTGAAAAACTGTTTTTT.

The chain is built from TRBV5-1 and TRBJ2-2; no definite D call. There are 15 residues in the CDR3. With 4 bases removed from V and 1 base from J, the gap between germline ends came to 11 bases. CDR1 and CDR2 (germline): SGHRS, YFSETQ. The CDR3 DNA sequence: TGCGCCAGCAGCCCCGCCCCGGAGAACACCGGGGAGCTGTTTTTT. This encodes CASSPAPENTGELFF.

The chain has TRBV7-2 and TRBJ1-3; D gene uncertain. The CDR3 loop spans 16 amino acids. V was clipped by 0 bases and J by 0 bases, with 9 bases between them. In germline, CDR1 is SGHTA, CDR2 FQGNSA. The CDR3 DNA follows: TGTGCCAGCAGCTTAGCGCAGGCTGCCTCTGGAAACACCATATATTTT. Its protein is CASSLAQAASGNTIYF. Full variable domain (remainder filled in from reference TRBV7-2 and TRBJ1-3): GAGVSQSPSNKVTEKGKDVELRCDPISGHTALYWYRQSLGQGLEFLIYFQGNSAPDKSGLPSDRFSAERTGGSVSTLTIQRTQQEDSAVYLCASSLAQAASGNTIYFGEGSWLTVV.

This clonotype was counted at least ten times. The chain couples TRBV7-8 to TRBJ2-1; D might be TRBD2 (6 bases). V was trimmed by 8 bases and J by 4 bases, leaving 12 bases between them. Germline loops: CDR1 SGHVS, CDR2 FQNEAQ. The CDR3 sequence is 13 residues long. CDR3 bases: TGTGCCAGCGGGGGGACCCTTTACAATGAGCAGTTCTTC. Protein product: CASGGTLYNEQFF. Full variable domain (outside the CDR3, taken from reference TRBV7-8 and TRBJ2-1): GAGVSQSPRYKVAKRGQDVALRCDPISGHVSLFWYQQALGQGPEFLTYFQNEAQLDKSGLPSDRFFAERPEGSVSTLKIQRTQQEDSAVYLCASGGTLYNEQFFGPGTRLTVL.

This clonotype was recorded once. The rearrangement joins TRBV29-1 to TRBJ2-4; 8 bases are a match to TRBD2. Germline values: CDR1 SQVTM, CDR2 ANQGSEA. V gave up 6 bases and J gave up 0 bases; unmatched junction bases: 7. The CDR3 totals 15 residues. The CDR3 loop reads CSVSTSGIAKNIQYF. The CDR3 region has the DNA TGCAGCGTCAGTACTAGCGGTATAGCCAAAAACATTCAGTACTTC.

The rearrangement joins TRBV5-1 to TRBJ2-7; D possibly corresponds to TRBD2 (5 bases). V was pared by 4 bases and J by 0 bases, with 8 bases between. The CDR3 loop spans 13 amino acids. Germline CDR1 and CDR2: SGHRS and YFSETQ. This CDR3 reads CASSRGDSYEQYF. In nucleotides, the CDR3 is TGCGCCAGCAGCCGGGGAGACTCCTACGAGCAGTACTTC.

This clonotype was seen ten or more times. The rearrangement links TRBV5-1 to TRBJ2-1; D remains unclear. CDR1 is SGHRS, CDR2 YFSETQ, per germline. There are 12 residues in the CDR3. Trimming pared 7 bases from V and 7 bases from J, leaving 12 bases between. The chain's CDR3 is CASRPAQNEQFF. The CDR3 bases are TGCGCCAGCCGCCCGGCCCAGAATGAGCAGTTCTTC.

In this sample, this clonotype turned up many times. The gene calls are TRBV28 and TRBJ2-5, with TRBD2 identical over 11 bases. The length of the CDR3 is 15 residues. V shed 4 bases, J shed 4 bases, and the junction held 5 bases outside the gene matches. Germline V gives CDR1 MDHEN, CDR2 SYDVKM. The CDR3 protein is CASSSRLAGLETQYF. The DNA of the CDR3 is TGTGCCAGCAGTTCCCGACTAGCGGGGTTAGAGACCCAGTACTTC.

This clonotype was seen ten or more times. The chain links TRBV20-1 to TRBJ2-7; TRBD2 matches at 9 bases. Trimming took 6 bases from V and 0 from J; bases not matched to a gene: 12. This CDR3 spans 16 amino acids. Germline CDR1 is DFQATT and CDR2 is SNEGSKA (reference sequence). In nucleotides, the CDR3 is TGCAGTGCCTCCGGCTCCGAGCGGGAGGCCTCCTACGAGCAGTACGTC. It codes for CSASGSEREASYEQYV.

This clonotype has ten or more counts. The rearrangement joins TRBV20-1 to TRBJ1-2; D may be TRBD1 (6 bases). The CDR3 extends over 12 amino acids. V lost 1 base, J lost 7 bases, and 10 bases lay in between. Germline CDR1 reads DFQATT; CDR2 reads SNEGSKA (reference sequence). Here the CDR3 reads CSARAGDIGYTF. CDR3 coding DNA: TGCAGTGCTAGAGCCGGGGACATTGGCTACACCTTC.

This clonotype was seen at least ten times. The rearrangement uses TRBV24-1 and TRBJ2-7; no reliable D call. Germline CDR1 reads KGHDR; CDR2 reads SFDVKD. CDR3 size: 17 residues. V lost 0 bases, J lost 3 bases, and 17 bases lay in between. For the CDR3, the DNA is TGTGCCACCAGTGATTTGCGTCCCAGCCTGATCCTCTACGAGCAGTACGTC. This sequence encodes CATSDLRPSLILYEQYV.

The table lists this clonotype with many counts. This chain links TRBV9 with TRBJ2-2, with TRBD2 as a possible D gene (6 bases). V was pared by 0 bases and J by 4 bases, with 10 bases between. The CDR3 loop spans 15 amino acids. Germline loops: CDR1 SGDLS, CDR2 YYNGEE. The CDR3 spells CASSVGGKSTGELFF. CDR3 nucleotides: TGTGCCAGCAGCGTAGGCGGGAAGAGCACCGGGGAGCTGTTTTTT.

This clonotype has at least ten counts. The chain recombines TRBV20-1 with TRBJ2-2; TRBD1 is a possible D gene (6 bases). The CDR3 has 13 amino acids. CDR1 is DFQATT and CDR2 is SNEGSKA in the germline V gene (reference sequence). V gave up 6 bases and J gave up 1 base, with 9 bases separating them. CDR3 loop: CSASTGNTGELFF. Here the CDR3 DNA reads TGCAGTGCCTCGACAGGGAACACCGGGGAGCTGTTTTTT.

Ten or more counts support this clonotype. The rearrangement uses TRBV24-1 and TRBJ1-5; D is uncertain. Deletions cut 5 bases from V and 5 bases from J, with 9 bases between. CDR3 length: 13 residues. Germline V CDR1 and CDR2: KGHDR, SFDVKD. CDR3 coding DNA: TGTGCCACCAGTGCGTCGAGTTATCAGCCCCAGCATTTT. This translates into CATSASSYQPQHF.

V gene TRBV5-1 combines with J gene TRBJ2-1; D is uncertain. The ends were cut back, 3 bases at V and 6 bases at J, with 10 bases in the middle. This CDR3 comprises 13 residues. Looked up from germline, CDR1 is SGHRS and CDR2 is YFSETQ. For the CDR3, the DNA is TGCGCCAGCAGCTCTGGGGTAAGCAATGAGCAGTTCTTC. It specifies CASSSGVSNEQFF.

This clonotype showed up many times. The V call is TRBV5-1, the J call TRBJ2-5, with D unresolved. This CDR3 is 12 amino acids long. The V end was cut by 4 bases, the J end by 1 base, with 5 bases between. Germline lookup yields CDR1 SGHRS and CDR2 YFSETQ. CDR3 nucleotides: TGCGCCAGCAGCCTACCCCAAGAGACCCAGTACTTC. Encoded protein: CASSLPQETQYF.

The sample holds many counts of this clonotype. This rearrangement joins TRBV7-8 to TRBJ1-4, with D perhaps matching TRBD1 (5 bases). V lost 5 bases and J lost 2, with 18 bases in between. Germline V gives CDR1 SGHVS, CDR2 FQNEAQ. This CDR3 spans 17 amino acids. CDR3 in amino acids: CASSDKGFSVTNEKLFF. In nucleotides, the CDR3 is TGTGCCAGCAGCGACAAGGGGTTTTCGGTGACTAATGAAAAACTGTTTTTT.